This paragraph covers one T cell receptor beta chain sequence. Original data processing: The authors estimated nucleated cell counts from reference gene primer amplification. Method: immunoSEQ multiplex PCR; TCRdb's copy keeps in-frame clones and lacks some. From that table come the V and J calls and clone size; the DNA was used to work out D and trimming. The sample consists of some 250,000 clones, around 92% of them appearing once. The participants were between 18 and 89 years old and came from 20 to 30 US areas. These data come from a study of blood T cell repertoires in COVID-19. Overall study: T cells, B-cell-depleted T cells, or PBMCs provided the cDNA or gDNA that served as material.

This CDR3 region has 17 residues. Germline assignment: CDR1 KGHSH and CDR2 LQKENI. Deletions cut 0 bases from V and 3 bases from J, with 17 bases between. The sequence came from a woman aged 30 to 39 with acute COVID-19. The V call is TRBV18, the J call TRBJ2-5; TRBD1 might be the D (6 bases). Input material: PBMCs or T cells enriched from blood (not recorded which). DNA of the CDR3: TGTGCCAGCTCACCACCCGCGGCAGGGGAAGGGGAAGAGACCCAGTACTTC. This translates into CASSPPAAGEGEETQYF.